A single sample gave rise to the 15 T cell receptor beta chains below, sequenced in a study of blood T cell repertoires in COVID-19. The protocol was immunoSEQ multiplex PCR, while the TCRdb copy is restricted to in-frame clones and leaves out a portion. The sample gives about 110,000 clones, 70% to 90% of which show up once; approximately 3.5% is in the top ten. Sequenced input: peripheral blood. The receptors were gathered from a woman aged 45-59 years with acute or convalescent COVID-19.

The chain joins TRBV9 to TRBJ1-2; 9 nucleotides line up with TRBD1. V shed 1 base and J 5 bases; nucleotides not matched to a gene: 12. The V gene's germline CDR1 is SGDLS and CDR2 YYNGEE. The CDR3 is 17 residues long. The CDR3 sequence: CASSVSNRQGDEYGYTF. DNA for the CDR3: TGTGCCAGCAGCGTATCGAACCGACAGGGGGATGAATATGGCTACACCTTC.

The chain couples TRBV19 to TRBJ2-1; tentative D call: TRBD2 (5 bases). Germline CDR1 and CDR2: LNHDA and SQIVND (reference sequence). The V end lost 6 bases, the J end lost 5 bases, and 14 bases lay between the germline ends. CDR3 length: 14 residues. The CDR3 protein is CASRTGSTDNEQFF. The CDR3 bases are TGTGCCAGTAGGACGGGGTCTACAGACAATGAGCAGTTCTTC.

This clone showed up just once. The sample has other DNA sequences that encode this CDR3 too. The CDR3: CASSLTSGQETQYF. The CDR3 DNA is TGCGCCAGCAGCTTGACTAGCGGGCAAGAGACCCAGTACTTC. This chain links TRBV5-1 with TRBJ2-5, with TRBD2 matching over 9 bases. V lost 1 base and J lost 2; bases outside the gene matches: 0. This CDR3 is 14 amino acids long. Germline values: CDR1 SGHRS, CDR2 YFSETQ.

This chain uses TRBV10-3 with TRBJ1-1; weak D call: TRBD1 (5 bases). The CDR3 sequence is 13 residues long. V was trimmed by 0 bases and J by 7 bases, leaving 9 bases between them. Germline assignment: CDR1 ENHRY and CDR2 SYGVKD. The CDR3 region has the DNA TGTGCCATCAGTGAGTCGGTGGGGGGTGAAGCTTTCTTT. It encodes CAISESVGGEAFF.

The gene calls are TRBV10-3 and TRBJ2-7; tentatively, D is TRBD2 (5 bases). This CDR3 region has 15 residues. With 4 bases removed from V and 0 bases from J, the gap between germline ends came to 13 bases. Germline loops: CDR1 ENHRY, CDR2 SYGVKD. The CDR3 sequence is CAISGTLALSYEQYF. The CDR3 bases are TGTGCCATCAGTGGAACCCTAGCCCTCTCCTACGAGCAGTACTTC.

V is TRBV9 and J is TRBJ1-2, with D uncertain. Germline V gene sequence: CDR1 SGDLS, CDR2 YYNGEE. The CDR3 sequence is 13 residues long. The V end was cut by 3 bases, the J end by 7 bases, with 13 bases between. CDR3 residues: CASSAGVTVGYTF. The DNA of the CDR3 is TGTGCCAGCAGCGCCGGGGTCACGGTTGGCTACACCTTC. Full variable domain (remainder filled in from reference TRBV9 and TRBJ1-2): DSGVTQTPKHLITATGQRVTLRCSPRSGDLSVYWYQQSLDQGLQFLIQYYNGEERAKGNILERFSAQQFPDLHSELNLSSLELGDSALYFCASSAGVTVGYTFGSGTRLTVV.

The V call is TRBV5-5, the J call TRBJ1-1, with a possible D match to TRBD1 (5 bases). The germline V and J ends were trimmed by 1 base and 1 base, with 11 bases remaining between them. The CDR3 runs 15 residues. The germline V gene encodes CDR1 SGHKS and CDR2 YYEKEE (reference sequence). The CDR3 DNA reads as TGTGCCAGCAGCTTGAGTCCAGGGAAGAACACTGAAGCTTTCTTT. Translation: CASSLSPGKNTEAFF. The entire variable domain, with the rest obtained from reference TRBV5-5 and TRBJ1-1, is as follows: DAGVTQSPTHLIKTRGQQVTLRCSPISGHKSVSWYQQVLGQGPQFIFQYYEKEERGRGNFPDRFSARQFPNYSSELNVNALLLGDSALYLCASSLSPGKNTEAFFGQGTRLTVV.

The chain carries TRBV5-1 and TRBJ2-7; TRBD2 might be the D (5 bases). The CDR3 consists of 12 residues. Per the germline V gene, CDR1 is SGHRS and CDR2 is YFSETQ. V was clipped by 4 bases and J by 6 bases, with 11 bases between them. This chain's CDR3 is CASSPGGGEQYF. The CDR3 bases are TGCGCCAGCAGCCCCGGAGGAGGCGAGCAGTACTTC.

The chain is built from TRBV6-5 and TRBJ2-3; 14 bases map to TRBD2. This CDR3 region has 15 residues. CDR1 MNHEY and CDR2 SVGAGI come from the germline V gene. The junction had 4 bases not matched to a gene; V was cut back by 6 bases and J by 5 bases. CDR3 sequence reads: CASSQGLAGEDTQYF. In DNA, the CDR3 is TGTGCCAGCAGCCAGGGACTAGCGGGAGAAGATACGCAGTATTTT.

The gene calls are TRBV27 and TRBJ2-2; no reliable D call. The ends were cut back, 10 bases at V and 6 bases at J, with 12 bases in the middle. Germline V gives CDR1 MNHEY, CDR2 SMNVEV (reference sequence). This CDR3 is 12 amino acids long. DNA of the CDR3: TGTGCCACCGCGAGCCTTTCCGGGGAGCTGTTTTTT. This translates into CATASLSGELFF.

The chain links TRBV18 to TRBJ2-1, with a tentative D call TRBD2 (6 bases). This CDR3 has 15 residues. V lost 3 bases and J lost 6, with 15 bases in between. CDR1 is KGHSH, CDR2 LQKENI, per germline. The CDR3 sequence is CASSPRTILGNEQFF. The CDR3 DNA sequence: TGTGCCAGCTCACCCCGGACTATTCTGGGCAATGAGCAGTTCTTC.

V and J are TRBV5-1 and TRBJ2-7, with 8 bases aligning to TRBD1. Germline lookup yields CDR1 SGHRS and CDR2 YFSETQ. This CDR3 is built from 14 residues. Germline trimming cut 7 bases from V and 0 bases from J; bases unmatched to any gene: 6. In DNA form, the CDR3 reads TGCGCCAGCGTCTCCGGGACAGGCTCCTACGAGCAGTACTTC. This gives the protein CASVSGTGSYEQYF.

The chain links TRBV7-8 to TRBJ2-1; 10 nucleotides agree with TRBD2. V shed 1 base and J 14 bases; nucleotides not matched to a gene: 5. Germline CDR1 and CDR2: SGHVS and FQNEAQ. The CDR3 extends over 13 amino acids. The CDR3 bases are TGTGCCAGCAGCTTAGGCACTAGCGGGAATGAGTTCTTC. This encodes CASSLGTSGNEFF.

V gene TRBV5-1 combines with J gene TRBJ1-1, with D unresolved. The ends were cut back, 1 base at V and 1 base at J, with 8 bases in the middle. The CDR3 length is 14 residues. CDR1 is SGHRS and CDR2 is YFSETQ in the germline V gene. The CDR3 spells CASSLMLRNTEAFF. The CDR3 DNA reads as TGCGCCAGCAGCTTGATGCTACGGAACACTGAAGCTTTCTTT.

The CDR3 reads CASSGSGELAARWETQYF. The CDR3 bases are TGTGCCAGCAGCGGGAGTGGGGAACTAGCGGCCCGGTGGGAGACCCAGTACTTC. The chain recombines TRBV7-8 with TRBJ2-5, with 8 bases aligning to TRBD2. The V gene's germline CDR1 is SGHVS and CDR2 FQNEAQ. V shed 5 bases and J 5 bases; nucleotides not matched to a gene: 19. This CDR3 region has 18 residues.